This entry concerns a single TCR beta chain. Trimming took 5 bases from V and 7 from J; bases not matched to a gene: 15. CDR3 size: 16 residues. CDR1 SGHRS and CDR2 YFSETQ come from the germline V gene. Participant age was 18 to 89 years, and participants resided in about 25 US areas. Recovered participants had two consecutive negative NP/OP PCR tests, healthcare professional clearance, or symptom resolution. This sample was taken from a study of blood T cell repertoires in COVID-19. Source study methods: By means of reference gene primer amplification, nucleated cell counts were estimated. TCRdb keeps only in-frame clones here, not all; method: immunoSEQ multiplex PCR. That table is the source of V, J and clone size, and D and trimming were worked out from the DNA. The table has more than 400,000 clones, about 90% seen once.

Sequenced input: PBMCs or T cells enriched from blood (not recorded which). This receptor was identified in a man younger than 35 who had recovered from COVID-19. This chain connects TRBV5-1 to TRBJ2-1; 7 bases match TRBD1. CDR3 in DNA: TGCGCCAGCAGGAACGGACAGGCTGGGGAGTTTAATGAGCAGTTCTTC. Protein sequence: CASRNGQAGEFNEQFF. Looking up the rest from reference TRBV5-1 and TRBJ2-1 gives the full variable domain: KAGVTQTPRYLIKTRGQQVTLSCSPISGHRSVSWYQQTPGQGLQFLFEYFSETQRNKGNFPGRFSGRQFSNSRSEMNVSTLELGDSALYLCASRNGQAGEFNEQFFGPGTRLTVL.